These 9 T cell receptor beta chains share one sample of origin, sequenced in a study of blood T cell repertoires in COVID-19. Profiled with immunoSEQ multiplex PCR; TCRdb holds only in-frame clones, not every one. Here the sample spans around 160,000 clones, about 80% being singletons. The sequenced sample consisted of peripheral blood. The receptors were sampled from a woman over 75 with acute or convalescent COVID-19.

V and J are TRBV12-3 or TRBV12-4 and TRBJ1-1; 8 bases align to TRBD1. The CDR3 covers 13 residues. The junction had 7 bases not matched to a gene; V was cut back by 6 bases and J by 7 bases. CDR3 bases: TGTGCCAGCAGCCAACAGGGGGATAGTGAAGCTTTCTTT. Translation gives CASSQQGDSEAFF.

This clone was observed a handful of times. The chain joins TRBV5-4 to TRBJ1-6; 11 bases match TRBD1. This CDR3 is 16 amino acids long. Germline trimming cut 0 bases from V and 9 bases from J; bases unmatched to any gene: 5. Germline CDR1 and CDR2: SGHNT and YYREEE (reference sequence). This CDR3 is CASSLALGQGGSPLHF. CDR3 in DNA: TGTGCCAGCAGCTTGGCCCTGGGACAGGGGGGTTCACCCCTCCACTTT.

The V and J genes are TRBV4-2 and TRBJ2-7; D unresolved. V gave up 2 bases and J gave up 1 base, with 6 bases separating them. Germline V gene data show CDR1 as LGHNA and CDR2 as YNFKEQ. The CDR3 is 13 amino acids. CDR3 region: CASSQTGSYEQYF. The CDR3 DNA reads TGTGCCAGCAGCCAAACCGGGTCCTACGAGCAGTACTTC.

V is TRBV12-5 and J is TRBJ2-2; unclear D gene. V shed 1 base and J shed 2 bases, with 5 bases lying between them. The germline V gene encodes CDR1 LGHNT and CDR2 FRNRAP. The CDR3 runs to 14 residues. The CDR3 DNA reads as TGTGCTAGTGGTTTGGGACACAACACCGGGGAGCTGTTTTTT. Its protein product is CASGLGHNTGELFF. The full variable domain, in which reference TRBV12-5 and TRBJ2-2 provide the parts outside the CDR3, is DARVTQTPRHKVTEMGQEVTMRCQPILGHNTVFWYRQTMMQGLELLAYFRNRAPLDDSGMPKDRFSAEMPDATLATLKIQPSEPRDSAVYFCASGLGHNTGELFFGEGSRLTVL.

The V and J genes are TRBV5-4 and TRBJ2-1; unclear D gene. Trimming took off 2 bases at V and 2 bases at J, with 8 bases between the two ends. The CDR3 runs to 14 residues. In germline, CDR1 is SGHNT, CDR2 YYREEE (reference sequence). CDR3 bases: TGTGCCAGCAGCTTCAACGGAGCCTACAATGAGCAGTTCTTC. Translated, it gives CASSFNGAYNEQFF.

This chain joins TRBV11-3 and TRBJ2-1, with a weak D call TRBD1 (5 bases). CDR1 is SGHNT and CDR2 is YENEEA in the germline V gene. The CDR3 totals 13 residues. V lost 7 bases to trimming and J lost 7 bases, with 14 bases between them. The CDR3 is CASTPTGRNEQFF. The CDR3 region has the DNA TGTGCCAGCACACCTACAGGTAGGAATGAGCAGTTCTTC.

CDR3: CASSFGIAGTNEQFF. The CDR3 DNA sequence: TGTGCCAGCAGCTTCGGGATAGCGGGGACGAATGAGCAGTTCTTC. This chain links TRBV11-2 with TRBJ2-1, with 8 bases lining up with TRBD2. CDR1 SGHAT and CDR2 FQNNGV come from the germline V gene. This CDR3 has 15 amino acids. Trimming removed 3 bases from V and 7 bases from J; junction bases left unmatched: 8. Variable domain in full (rest from reference TRBV11-2 and TRBJ2-1): EAGVAQSPRYKIIEKRQSVAFWCNPISGHATLYWYQQILGQGPKLLIQFQNNGVVDDSQLPKDRFSAERLKGVDSTLKIQPAKLEDSAVYLCASSFGIAGTNEQFFGPGTRLTVL.

The rearrangement joins TRBV11-2 to TRBJ2-7; the match to TRBD1 covers 9 bases. V shed 6 bases, J shed 3 bases, and the junction held 12 bases outside the gene matches. CDR1 is SGHAT and CDR2 is FQNNGV in the germline V gene. There are 16 residues in the CDR3. The DNA of the CDR3 is TGTGCCAGCAGTTCTACCGGGACAGGGAATTTCTACGAGCAGTACTTC. Translation gives CASSSTGTGNFYEQYF.

This clone has only a few counts. V and J are TRBV29-1 and TRBJ1-2; 7 bases line up with TRBD1. Trimming removed 1 base from V and 4 bases from J; junction bases left unmatched: 12. Germline assignment: CDR1 SQVTM and CDR2 ANQGSEA. This CDR3 region has 16 residues. This chain's CDR3 is CSVEAYGTATLYGYTF. DNA for the CDR3: TGCAGCGTTGAAGCCTACGGGACAGCCACCCTCTATGGCTACACCTTC. The full variable domain, its missing parts supplied by reference TRBV29-1 and TRBJ1-2, is SAVISQKPSRDICQRGTSLTIQCQVDSQVTMMFWYRQQPGQSLTLIATANQGSEATYESGFVIDKFPISRPNLTFSTLTVSNMSPEDSSIYLCSVEAYGTATLYGYTFGSGTRLTVV.